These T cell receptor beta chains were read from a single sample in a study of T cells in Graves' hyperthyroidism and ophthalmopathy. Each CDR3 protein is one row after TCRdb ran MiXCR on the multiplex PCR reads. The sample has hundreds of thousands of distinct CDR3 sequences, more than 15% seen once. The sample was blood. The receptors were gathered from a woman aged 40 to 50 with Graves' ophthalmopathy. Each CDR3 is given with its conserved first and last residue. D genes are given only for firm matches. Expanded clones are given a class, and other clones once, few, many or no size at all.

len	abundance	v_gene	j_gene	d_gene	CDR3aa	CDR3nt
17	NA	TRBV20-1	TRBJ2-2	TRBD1	CSARERGQVQNTGELFF	TGCAGTGCTAGAGAGAGGGGACAGGTCCAAAACACCGGGGAGCTGTTTTTT
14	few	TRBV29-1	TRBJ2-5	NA	CSVEGRVNQETQYF	TGCAGCGTTGAAGGCAGGGTAAACCAAGAGACCCAGTACTTC
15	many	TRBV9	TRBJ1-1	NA	CASSHHHGLNTEAFF	TGTGCCAGCAGCCATCACCACGGACTTAACACTGAAGCTTTCTTT
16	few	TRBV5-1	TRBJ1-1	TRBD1	CASSSDSTGGFTEAFF	TGCGCCAGCAGCTCTGACTCGACAGGGGGTTTCACTGAAGCTTTCTTT
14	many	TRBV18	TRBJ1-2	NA	CASSPLGRFDGYTF	TGTGCCAGCTCACCACTCGGACGGTTTGATGGCTACACCTTC
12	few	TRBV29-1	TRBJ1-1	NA	CSVVSGNTEAFF	TGCAGCGTTGTGTCGGGGAACACTGAAGCTTTCTTT
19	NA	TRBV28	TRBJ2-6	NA	CASSLNGQSLFSGANVLTF	TGTGCCAGCAGCTTAAACGGACAGTCCCTTTTCTCTGGGGCCAACGTCCTGACTTTC
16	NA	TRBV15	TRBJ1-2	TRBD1	CATSRMTGGINYGYTF	TGTGCCACCAGCAGGATGACAGGGGGGATTAACTATGGCTACACCTTC
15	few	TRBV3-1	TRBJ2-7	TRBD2	CASSQGLAPSYEQYF	TGTGCCAGCAGCCAAGGACTAGCGCCTTCCTACGAGCAGTACTTC
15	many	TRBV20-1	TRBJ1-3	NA	CSARGWGILGNTIYF	TGCAGTGCCCGAGGCTGGGGGATCTTGGGAAACACCATATATTTT
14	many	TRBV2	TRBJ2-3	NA	CASTLGLRTDTQYF	TGTGCCAGCACTCTGGGACTGCGCACAGATACGCAGTATTTT
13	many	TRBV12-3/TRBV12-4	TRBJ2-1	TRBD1	CASSFRNRGWQFF	TGTGCCAGCAGTTTCCGCAACAGGGGGTGGCAGTTCTTC
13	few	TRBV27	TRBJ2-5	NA	CASSLDRDGTQYF	TGTGCCAGCAGTTTGGACAGAGACGGGACCCAGTACTTC
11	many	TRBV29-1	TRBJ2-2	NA	CSVRDTGELFF	TGCAGCGTAAGGGACACCGGGGAGCTGTTTTTT
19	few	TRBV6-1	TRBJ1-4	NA	CASSLSGRGAISTNEKLLF	TGTGCCAGCAGTCTTTCGGGCAGGGGAGCCATATCAACTAATGAAAAACTGCTTTTT
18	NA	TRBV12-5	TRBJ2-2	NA	CASGSTLKGTANTGELFF	TGTGCTAGTGGTTCCACCCTTAAGGGCACCGCGAACACCGGGGAGCTGTTTTTT
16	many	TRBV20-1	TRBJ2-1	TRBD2	CSARARGLAGMNEQFF	TGCAGTGCTAGAGCCCGCGGACTAGCGGGGATGAATGAGCAGTTCTTC
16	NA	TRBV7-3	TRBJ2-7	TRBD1	CASSQDLTGGAYEQYF	TGTGCCAGCAGCCAAGATCTGACAGGGGGGGCCTACGAGCAGTACTTC
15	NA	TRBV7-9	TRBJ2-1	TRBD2	CASSNRLAGGNEQFF	TGTGCCAGCAGCAACAGACTAGCGGGAGGAAATGAGCAGTTCTTC
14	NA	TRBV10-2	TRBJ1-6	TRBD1	CASSKDRVVSPLHF	TGCGCCAGCAGCAAGGACAGGGTCGTATCACCCCTCCACTTT
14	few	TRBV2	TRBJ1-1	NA	CASNVPTDSTEAFF	TGTGCCAGCAATGTACCGACAGACTCTACTGAAGCTTTCTTT
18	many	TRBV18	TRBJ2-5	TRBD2	CASSPRAPKTSGQETQYF	TGTGCCAGCTCACCTAGGGCACCCAAGACTAGCGGCCAAGAGACCCAGTACTTC
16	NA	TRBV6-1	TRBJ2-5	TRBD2	CACRGASGAIKETQYF	TGTGCCTGTCGCGGGGCTAGCGGGGCTATTAAAGAGACCCAGTACTTC
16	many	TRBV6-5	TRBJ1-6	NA	CASSYSRELLNSPLHF	TGTGCCAGCAGTTACTCGAGGGAGTTACTTAATTCACCCCTCCACTTT
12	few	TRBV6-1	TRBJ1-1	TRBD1	CASTGQRVEAFF	TGTGCCAGCACGGGACAGAGGGTTGAAGCTTTCTTT
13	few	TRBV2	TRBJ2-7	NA	CASSPMGSSEQYF	TGTGCCAGCAGCCCAATGGGCAGCAGCGAGCAGTACTTC
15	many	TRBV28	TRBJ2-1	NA	CASGDPWSSYNEQFF	TGTGCCAGTGGGGACCCCTGGAGCTCCTACAATGAGCAGTTCTTC
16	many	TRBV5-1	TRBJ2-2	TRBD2	CASSLAFSGSTGELFF	TGCGCCAGCAGCTTGGCCTTCAGCGGGAGTACCGGGGAGCTGTTTTTT